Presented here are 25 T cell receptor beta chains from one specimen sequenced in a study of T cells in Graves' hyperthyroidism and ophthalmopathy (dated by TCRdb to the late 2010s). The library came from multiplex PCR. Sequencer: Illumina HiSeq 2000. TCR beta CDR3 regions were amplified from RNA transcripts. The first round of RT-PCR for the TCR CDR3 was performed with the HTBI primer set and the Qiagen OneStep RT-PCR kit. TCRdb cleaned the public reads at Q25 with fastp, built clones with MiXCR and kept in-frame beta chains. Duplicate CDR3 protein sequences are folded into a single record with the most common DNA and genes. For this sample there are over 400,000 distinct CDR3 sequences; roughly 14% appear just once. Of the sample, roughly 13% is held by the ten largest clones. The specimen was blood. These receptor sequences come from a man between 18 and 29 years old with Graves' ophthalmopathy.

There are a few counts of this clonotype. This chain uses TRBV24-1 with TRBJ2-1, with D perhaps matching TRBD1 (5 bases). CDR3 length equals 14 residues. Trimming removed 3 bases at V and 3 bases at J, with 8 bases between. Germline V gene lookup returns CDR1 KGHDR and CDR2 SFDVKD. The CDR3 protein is CATSDRGIYNEQFF. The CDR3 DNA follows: TGTGCCACCAGTGATAGGGGCATCTACAATGAGCAGTTCTTC.

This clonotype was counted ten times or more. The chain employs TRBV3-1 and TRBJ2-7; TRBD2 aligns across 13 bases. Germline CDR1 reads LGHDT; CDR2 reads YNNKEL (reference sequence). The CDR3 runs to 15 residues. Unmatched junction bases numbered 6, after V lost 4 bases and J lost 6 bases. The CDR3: CASSPRTSGSGEQYF. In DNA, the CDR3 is TGTGCCAGCAGCCCGCGGACTAGCGGGAGTGGCGAGCAGTACTTC.

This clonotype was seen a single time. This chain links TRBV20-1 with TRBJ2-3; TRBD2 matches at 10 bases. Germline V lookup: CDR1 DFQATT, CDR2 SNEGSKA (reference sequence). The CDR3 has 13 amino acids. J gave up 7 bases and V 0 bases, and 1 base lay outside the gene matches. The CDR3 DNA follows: TGCAGTGCTAGAGATAGCGGGGGGTATACGCAGTATTTT. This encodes CSARDSGGYTQYF.

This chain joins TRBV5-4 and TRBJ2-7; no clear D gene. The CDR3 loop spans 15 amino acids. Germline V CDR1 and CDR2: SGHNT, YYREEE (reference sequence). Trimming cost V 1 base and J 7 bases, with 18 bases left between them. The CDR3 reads CASSLRSRTTGEQYF. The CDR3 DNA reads TGTGCCAGCAGCTTGCGCTCCAGGACGACTGGAGAGCAGTACTTC.

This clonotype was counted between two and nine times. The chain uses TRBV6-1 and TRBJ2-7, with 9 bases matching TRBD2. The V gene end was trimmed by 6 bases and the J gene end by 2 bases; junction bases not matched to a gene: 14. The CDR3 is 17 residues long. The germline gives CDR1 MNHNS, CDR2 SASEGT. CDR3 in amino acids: CASRPRGLAGNAYEQYF. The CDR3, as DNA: TGTGCCAGCAGACCTCGTGGGCTAGCGGGAAATGCCTACGAGCAGTACTTC.

The CDR3 DNA follows: TGTGCCAGCAGTTACTCTCAAATAGAAGTGGCACCAGATACGCAGTATTTT. The encoded protein is CASSYSQIEVAPDTQYF. This rearrangement joins TRBV6-2 or TRBV6-3 to TRBJ2-3; no clear D. The CDR3 spans 17 residues. In germline, CDR1 is MNHEY, CDR2 SVGEGT. V was cut by 0 bases and J by 4 bases, with 17 bases left in between.

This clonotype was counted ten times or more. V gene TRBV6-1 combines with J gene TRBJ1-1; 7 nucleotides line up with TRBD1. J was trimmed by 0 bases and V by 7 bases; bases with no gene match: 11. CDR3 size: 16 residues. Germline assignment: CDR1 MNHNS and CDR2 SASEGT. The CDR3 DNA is TGTGCCAGCACTCGAGAGACAGGGATGATGAACACTGAAGCTTTCTTT. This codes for CASTRETGMMNTEAFF.

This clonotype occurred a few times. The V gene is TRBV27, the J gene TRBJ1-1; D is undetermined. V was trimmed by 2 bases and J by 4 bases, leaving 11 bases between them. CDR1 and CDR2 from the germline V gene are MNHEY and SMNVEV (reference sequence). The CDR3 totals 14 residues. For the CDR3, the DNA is TGTGCCAGCAGTTTAGTATGGGTTGGCACTGAAGCTTTCTTT. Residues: CASSLVWVGTEAFF.

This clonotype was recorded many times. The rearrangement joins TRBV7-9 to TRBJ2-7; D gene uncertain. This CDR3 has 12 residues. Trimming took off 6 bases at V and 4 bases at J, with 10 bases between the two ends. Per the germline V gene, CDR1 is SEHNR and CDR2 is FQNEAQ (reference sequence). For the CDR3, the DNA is TGTGCCAGCAGTCGGACCGGATACGAGCAGTACTTC. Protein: CASSRTGYEQYF. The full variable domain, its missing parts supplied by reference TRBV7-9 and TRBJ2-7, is DTGVSQNPRHKITKRGQNVTFRCDPISEHNRLYWYRQTLGQGPEFLTYFQNEAQLEKSRLLSDRFSAERPKGSFSTLEIQRTEQGDSAMYLCASSRTGYEQYFGPGTRLTVT.

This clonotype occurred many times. The CDR3 nucleotides read TGCAGCGTCAGCGGCTCGACAGTTTCAGAGACCCAGTACTTC. It specifies CSVSGSTVSETQYF. The J gene is TRBJ2-5, the V gene TRBV29-1; perhaps D is TRBD1 or TRBD2 (5 bases each). This CDR3 is built from 14 residues. CDR1 is SQVTM, CDR2 ANQGSEA, per germline. V was pared by 6 bases and J by 4 bases, with 18 bases between.

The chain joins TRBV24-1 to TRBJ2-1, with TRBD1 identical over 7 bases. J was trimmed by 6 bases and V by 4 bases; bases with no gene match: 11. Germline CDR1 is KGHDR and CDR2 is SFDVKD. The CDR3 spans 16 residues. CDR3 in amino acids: CATSDQQGYGPNEQFF. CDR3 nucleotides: TGTGCCACCAGTGACCAACAGGGGTATGGGCCCAATGAGCAGTTCTTC.

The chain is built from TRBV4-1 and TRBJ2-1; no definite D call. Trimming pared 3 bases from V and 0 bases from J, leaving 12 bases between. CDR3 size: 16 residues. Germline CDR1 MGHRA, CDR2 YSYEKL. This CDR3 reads CASSHIGSSSYNEQFF. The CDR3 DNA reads TGCGCCAGCAGCCACATCGGGTCGAGCTCCTACAATGAGCAGTTCTTC.

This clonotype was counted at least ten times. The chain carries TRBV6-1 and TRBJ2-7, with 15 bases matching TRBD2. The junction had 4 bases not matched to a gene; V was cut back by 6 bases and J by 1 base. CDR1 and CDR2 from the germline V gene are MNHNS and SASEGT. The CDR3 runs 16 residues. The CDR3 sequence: CASSPGLAGGSYEQYF. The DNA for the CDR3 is TGTGCCAGCAGCCCGGGACTAGCGGGAGGATCCTACGAGCAGTACTTC.

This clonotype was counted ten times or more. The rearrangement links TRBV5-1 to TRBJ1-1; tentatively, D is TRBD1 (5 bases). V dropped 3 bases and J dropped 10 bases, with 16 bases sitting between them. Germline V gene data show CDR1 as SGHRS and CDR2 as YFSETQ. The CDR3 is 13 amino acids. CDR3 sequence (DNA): TGCGCCAGCAGCTCTCAGGGACCTGGGACAGCTTTCTTT. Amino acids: CASSSQGPGTAFF. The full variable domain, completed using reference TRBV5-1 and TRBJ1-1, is KAGVTQTPRYLIKTRGQQVTLSCSPISGHRSVSWYQQTPGQGLQFLFEYFSETQRNKGNFPGRFSGRQFSNSRSEMNVSTLELGDSALYLCASSSQGPGTAFFGQGTRLTVV.

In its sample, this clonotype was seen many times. The CDR3 sequence is CASSLWGSTGELFF. In DNA, the CDR3 is TGTGCCAGCAGCCTATGGGGGAGCACCGGGGAGCTGTTTTTT. The chain employs TRBV11-2 and TRBJ2-2; D is possibly TRBD1 or TRBD2 (5 bases each). Germline CDR1 and CDR2: SGHAT and FQNNGV. Trimming took 5 bases from V and 4 from J, leaving 11 bases between them. This CDR3 has 14 amino acids.

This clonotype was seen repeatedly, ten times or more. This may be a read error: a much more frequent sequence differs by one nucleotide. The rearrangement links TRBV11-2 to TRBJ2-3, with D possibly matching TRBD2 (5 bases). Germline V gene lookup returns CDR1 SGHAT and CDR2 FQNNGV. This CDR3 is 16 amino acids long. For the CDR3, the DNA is TGTGCCAGCAGCTTAGATCCCGCGCTAGCTGCAGATACGCAGTGTTTT. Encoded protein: CASSLDPALAADTQCF.

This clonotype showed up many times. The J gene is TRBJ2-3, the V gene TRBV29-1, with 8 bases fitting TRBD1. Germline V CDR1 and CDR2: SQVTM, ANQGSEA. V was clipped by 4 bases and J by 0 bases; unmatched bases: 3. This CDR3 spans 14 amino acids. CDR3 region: CSVGQGPSTDTQYF. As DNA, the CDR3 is TGCAGCGTTGGACAGGGGCCTAGCACAGATACGCAGTATTTT.

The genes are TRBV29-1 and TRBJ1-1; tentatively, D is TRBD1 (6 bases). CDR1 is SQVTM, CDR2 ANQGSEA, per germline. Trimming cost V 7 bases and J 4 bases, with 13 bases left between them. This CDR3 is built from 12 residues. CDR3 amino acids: CSASGEATEAFF. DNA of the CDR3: TGCAGCGCCTCAGGGGAGGCCACTGAAGCTTTCTTT.

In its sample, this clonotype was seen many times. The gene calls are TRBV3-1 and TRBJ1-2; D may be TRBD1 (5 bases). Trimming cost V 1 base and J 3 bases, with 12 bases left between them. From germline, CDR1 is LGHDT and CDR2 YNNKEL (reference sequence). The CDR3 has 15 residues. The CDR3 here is CASSQVGTVDYGYTF. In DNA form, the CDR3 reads TGTGCCAGCAGCCAAGTCGGGACGGTTGACTATGGCTACACCTTC.

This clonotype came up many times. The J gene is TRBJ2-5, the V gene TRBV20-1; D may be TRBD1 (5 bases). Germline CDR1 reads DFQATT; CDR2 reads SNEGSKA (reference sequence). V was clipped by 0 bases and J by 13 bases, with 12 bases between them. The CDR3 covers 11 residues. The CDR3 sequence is CSAREQGSLYF. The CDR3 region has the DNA TGCAGTGCTAGAGAGCAGGGCTCTTTGTACTTC.

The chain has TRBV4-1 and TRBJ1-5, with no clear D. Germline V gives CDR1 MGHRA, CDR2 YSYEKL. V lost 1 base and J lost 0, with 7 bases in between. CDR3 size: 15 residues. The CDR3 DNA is TGCGCCAGCAGCCAAGTTCTCAATAGCAATCAGCCCCAGCATTTT. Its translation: CASSQVLNSNQPQHF.

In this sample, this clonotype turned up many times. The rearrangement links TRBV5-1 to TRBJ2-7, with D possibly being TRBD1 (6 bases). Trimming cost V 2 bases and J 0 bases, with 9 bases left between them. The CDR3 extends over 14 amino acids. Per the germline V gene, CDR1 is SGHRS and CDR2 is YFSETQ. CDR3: CASSLTGNSYEQYF. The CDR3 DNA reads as TGCGCCAGCAGCTTAACAGGGAACTCCTACGAGCAGTACTTC.

CDR3 loop: CASSSPGMERTDTQYF. Written as DNA, the CDR3 is TGTGCCAGCAGCTCGCCAGGGATGGAAAGAACAGATACGCAGTATTTT. The rearrangement links TRBV5-4 to TRBJ2-3, with a tentative D call TRBD1 (5 bases). The CDR3 consists of 16 residues. V was clipped by 3 bases and J by 3 bases, with 17 bases between them. Germline CDR1 SGHNT, CDR2 YYREEE (reference sequence).

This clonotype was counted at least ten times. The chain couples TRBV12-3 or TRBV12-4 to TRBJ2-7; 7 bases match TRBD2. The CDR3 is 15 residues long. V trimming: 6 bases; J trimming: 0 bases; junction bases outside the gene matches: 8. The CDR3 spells CASSLSGLSSYEQYF. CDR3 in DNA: TGTGCCAGCAGCCTTAGCGGGCTTAGCTCCTACGAGCAGTACTTC.

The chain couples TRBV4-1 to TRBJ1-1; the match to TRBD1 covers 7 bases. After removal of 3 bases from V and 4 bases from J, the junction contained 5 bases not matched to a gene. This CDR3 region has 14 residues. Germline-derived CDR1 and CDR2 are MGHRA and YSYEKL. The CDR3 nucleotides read TGCGCCAGCAGCCATGAGGGGGCCGGCACTGAAGCTTTCTTT. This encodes CASSHEGAGTEAFF.